This TCR beta chain was observed in a study of blood T cells in healthy people across ages. On the study more broadly: Capture via template switching afforded approximately one barcoded beta molecule per two T cells.

A J-beta primer mix and a sample-barcoded 5' primer were used in a second PCR of roughly 6 to 11 cycles. TCRdb passed the 5' RACE reads through MiXCR, listing each CDR3 protein once. Of over 950,000 distinct CDR3 sequences listed, about 53% are singletons. This clonotype was observed many times. The antigen is not known. Notes on the study in general: Donors of long life had a larger count of naive CD4+ cells and greater diversity than aged donors.

The receptor's source is a woman aged 60-70 years in good health. Sequencing input: blood.

The CDR3 nucleotides are TGTGCCAGCAGCCCTCAGACAGGCACAGATACGCAGTATTTT. Translating gives CASSPQTGTDTQYF. The J gene is TRBJ2-3, the V gene TRBV7-2; possibly TRBD1 for D (5 bases). The CDR3 totals 14 residues. Per germline, CDR1 SGHTA and CDR2 FQGNSA. V was cut by 5 bases and J by 1 base, with 10 bases left in between.